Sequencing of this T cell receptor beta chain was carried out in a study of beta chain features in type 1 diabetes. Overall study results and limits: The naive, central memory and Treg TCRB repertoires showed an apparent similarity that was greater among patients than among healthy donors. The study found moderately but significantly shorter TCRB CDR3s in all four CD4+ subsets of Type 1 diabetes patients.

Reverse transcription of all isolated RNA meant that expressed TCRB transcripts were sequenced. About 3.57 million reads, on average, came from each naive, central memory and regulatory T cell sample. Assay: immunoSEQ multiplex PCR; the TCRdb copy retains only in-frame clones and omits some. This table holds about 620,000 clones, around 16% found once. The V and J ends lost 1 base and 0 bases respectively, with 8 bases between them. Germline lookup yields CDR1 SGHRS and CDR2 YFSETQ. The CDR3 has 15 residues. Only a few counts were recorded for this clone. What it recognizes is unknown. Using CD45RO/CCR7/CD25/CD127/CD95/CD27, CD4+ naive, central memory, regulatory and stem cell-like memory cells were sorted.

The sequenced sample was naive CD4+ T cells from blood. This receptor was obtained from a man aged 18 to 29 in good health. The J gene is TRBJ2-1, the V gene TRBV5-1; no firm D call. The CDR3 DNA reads TGCGCCAGCAGCTTGCAGCCGAGCTCCTACAATGAGCAGTTCTTC. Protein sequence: CASSLQPSSYNEQFF.